This T cell receptor beta chain appears in the sequencing data of a study of T cell repertoires in cytomegalovirus infection. J gave up 4 bases and V 6 bases, and 4 bases lay outside the gene matches. This CDR3 is built from 15 residues. Points from the study as a whole: Carriers of CMV and the relevant HLA type were discriminated by public TCR beta frequency.

TCRdb called the reads again in MiXCR, with one record for every CDR3 protein. The table has approximately 910,000 distinct CDR3 sequences, around 29% seen once. This clonotype turned up a few times. The antigen remains unidentified. This sequence was found in a human donor in good health (CMV status not recorded). Some clones in this sample may be carry-over from other donors' samples. Sample: cultured CD8+ T cells from PBMCs, taken from culture after CMV antigen stimulation. The genes are TRBV12-3 or TRBV12-4 and TRBJ1-3; 12 bases are shared with TRBD1. The CDR3 DNA is TGTGCCAGCAGCACGGGACAGGGGGCAGGAAACACCATATATTTT. Protein sequence: CASSTGQGAGNTIYF.